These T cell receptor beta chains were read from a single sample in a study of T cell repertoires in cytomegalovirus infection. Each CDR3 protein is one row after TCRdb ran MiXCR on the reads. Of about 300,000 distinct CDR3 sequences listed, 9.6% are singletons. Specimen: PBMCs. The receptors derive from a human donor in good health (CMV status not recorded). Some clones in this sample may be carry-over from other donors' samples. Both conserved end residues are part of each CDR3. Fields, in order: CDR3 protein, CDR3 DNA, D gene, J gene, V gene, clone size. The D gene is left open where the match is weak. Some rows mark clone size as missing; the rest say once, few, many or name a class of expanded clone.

CDR3: CASSYGGGGTGELFF
DNA: TGTGCCAGCAGTTACGGCGGAGGGGGCACCGGGGAGCTGTTTTTT
D: .
J: TRBJ2-2
V: TRBV6-5
size: many

CDR3: CSARWGGRGTEAFF
DNA: TGCAGTGCTAGATGGGGGGGGCGCGGCACTGAAGCTTTCTTT
D: .
J: TRBJ1-1
V: TRBV20-1
size: .

CDR3: CASSQARGRVGYTF
DNA: TGTGCCAGCAGCCAAGCCCGGGGGCGGGTTGGCTACACCTTC
D: .
J: TRBJ1-2
V: TRBV14
size: .

CDR3: CASSYGQRNTEAFF
DNA: TGTGCCAGCAGTTACGGACAGCGAAACACTGAAGCTTTCTTT
D: .
J: TRBJ1-1
V: TRBV6-2/TRBV6-3
size: many

CDR3: CASRYRFEQFF
DNA: TGTGCCAGCAGGTACAGGTTTGAGCAGTTCTTC
D: .
J: TRBJ2-1
V: TRBV28
size: many

CDR3: CASSPPNSPFGYTF
DNA: TGTGCCAGCTCACCACCGAACAGTCCTTTTGGCTACACCTTC
D: .
J: TRBJ1-2
V: TRBV18
size: few

CDR3: CASSPVHLEAFF
DNA: TGTGCCAGCAGTCCCGTTCACCTCGAAGCTTTCTTT
D: .
J: TRBJ1-1
V: TRBV2
size: many

CDR3: CASTRTGGSVTF
DNA: TGTGCCAGCACCAGGACAGGGGGCTCGGTCACCTTC
D: TRBD1
J: TRBJ1-2
V: TRBV28
size: many

CDR3: CASSVDGRKSSTDTQYF
DNA: TGTGCCAGCAGCGTAGATGGAAGAAAATCTAGCACAGATACGCAGTATTTT
D: .
J: TRBJ2-3
V: TRBV9
size: few

CDR3: CASSLAPGRREKLFF
DNA: TGTGCCAGCAGCTTAGCCCCAGGGAGGCGGGAAAAACTGTTTTTT
D: .
J: TRBJ1-4
V: TRBV11-2
size: many

CDR3: CASSQPYLSYGYTF
DNA: TGTGCCAGCAGCCAACCGTACCTGAGCTATGGCTACACCTTC
D: .
J: TRBJ1-2
V: TRBV7-8
size: many

CDR3: CASSPRQGAATNEKLFF
DNA: TGTGCCAGCAGCCCTAGACAGGGGGCCGCAACTAATGAAAAACTGTTTTTT
D: TRBD1
J: TRBJ1-4
V: TRBV3-1
size: .

CDR3: CSARRLYEQYF
DNA: TGCAGTGCCCGACGGCTGTACGAGCAGTACTTC
D: .
J: TRBJ2-7
V: TRBV20-1
size: few

CDR3: CASGLIGTSGGAEQFF
DNA: TGTGCCAGCGGGCTTATCGGGACTAGCGGGGGGGCCGAGCAGTTCTTC
D: TRBD2
J: TRBJ2-1
V: TRBV9
size: many

CDR3: CASNQRNTEAFF
DNA: TGTGCCAGCAACCAGCGGAACACTGAAGCTTTCTTT
D: .
J: TRBJ1-1
V: TRBV6-2/TRBV6-3
size: many

CDR3: CSARDWGGTEDTQYF
DNA: TGCAGTGCTAGAGATTGGGGAGGGACGGAGGATACGCAGTATTTT
D: TRBD2
J: TRBJ2-3
V: TRBV20-1
size: few

CDR3: CASSPEGGSYNEQFF
DNA: TGTGCCAGCAGCCCGGAAGGGGGCTCCTACAATGAGCAGTTCTTC
D: .
J: TRBJ2-1
V: TRBV7-2
size: few

CDR3: CSGTSAGGLGAGELFF
DNA: TGCAGCGGCACCTCAGCGGGGGGGCTGGGCGCCGGGGAGCTGTTTTTT
D: TRBD2
J: TRBJ2-2
V: TRBV29-1
size: few

CDR3: CASSVEATSGGFETQYF
DNA: TGTGCCAGCAGCGTAGAAGCGACTAGCGGGGGTTTCGAGACCCAGTACTTC
D: TRBD2
J: TRBJ2-5
V: TRBV9
size: .

CDR3: CATGTGGNTGELFF
DNA: TGTGCCACCGGGACTGGAGGAAACACCGGGGAGCTGTTTTTT
D: .
J: TRBJ2-2
V: TRBV24-1
size: many

CDR3: CASSFRRVDQPQHF
DNA: TGTGCCAGCAGTTTTCGGCGGGTGGATCAGCCCCAGCATTTT
D: .
J: TRBJ1-5
V: TRBV6-6
size: few

CDR3: CASSSGTANTGELFF
DNA: TGTGCCAGCTCGTCCGGGACGGCGAACACCGGGGAGCTGTTTTTT
D: .
J: TRBJ2-2
V: TRBV18
size: many

CDR3: CASLGQEDTEAFF
DNA: TGTGCCAGCTTAGGACAGGAGGACACTGAAGCTTTCTTT
D: TRBD1
J: TRBJ1-1
V: TRBV2
size: many

CDR3: CSAWTSGRTDTQYF
DNA: TGCAGTGCTTGGACTAGCGGCCGCACAGATACGCAGTATTTT
D: TRBD2
J: TRBJ2-3
V: TRBV20-1
size: .

CDR3: CASSPPGQGSGANVLTF
DNA: TGTGCCAGCTCACCACCGGGACAGGGTAGCGGGGCCAACGTCCTGACTTTC
D: TRBD1
J: TRBJ2-6
V: TRBV18
size: .

CDR3: CASSPQRGSGANVLTF
DNA: TGCGCCAGCAGCCCGCAGCGGGGCTCTGGGGCCAACGTCCTGACTTTC
D: TRBD2
J: TRBJ2-6
V: TRBV4-3
size: .

CDR3: CASSLVSRGGRNTEAFF
DNA: TGTGCCAGCAGCTTAGTTTCCAGGGGAGGAAGGAACACTGAAGCTTTCTTT
D: .
J: TRBJ1-1
V: TRBV7-2
size: many

CDR3: CASSPGGAGGTEAFF
DNA: TGTGCCAGCAGTCCGGGAGGGGCAGGGGGCACTGAAGCTTTCTTT
D: TRBD1
J: TRBJ1-1
V: TRBV5-4
size: many

CDR3: CASSLSGNYGYTF
DNA: TGTGCCAGCAGTTTATCCGGAAACTATGGCTACACCTTC
D: .
J: TRBJ1-2
V: TRBV28
size: many

CDR3: CASSLGAYEGTEAFF
DNA: TGTGCCAGCAGCTTAGGGGCTTACGAGGGCACTGAAGCTTTCTTT
D: .
J: TRBJ1-1
V: TRBV13
size: few

CDR3: CASSPNSDTEAFF
DNA: TGTGCCAGCTCACCAAACAGTGACACTGAAGCTTTCTTT
D: .
J: TRBJ1-1
V: TRBV18
size: .

CDR3: CASTPGRDTQYF
DNA: TGTGCCAGCACCCCAGGGCGCGATACGCAGTATTTT
D: .
J: TRBJ2-3
V: TRBV7-2
size: many

CDR3: CSAIGRSGGVQNEQFF
DNA: TGCAGTGCCATAGGGAGGAGCGGGGGAGTACAAAATGAGCAGTTCTTC
D: TRBD2
J: TRBJ2-1
V: TRBV20-1
size: many

CDR3: CASSESGPRRTNTIYF
DNA: TGCGCCAGCAGTGAGTCGGGGCCCAGGAGAACGAACACCATATATTTT
D: .
J: TRBJ1-3
V: TRBV10-2
size: .

CDR3: CSARDTVDWYF
DNA: TGCAGTGCTAGAGATACGGTAGATTGGTATTTT
D: .
J: TRBJ2-3
V: TRBV20-1
size: .

CDR3: CASSLGDGTYEQYF
DNA: TGTGCCAGTAGTCTGGGGGACGGAACCTACGAGCAGTACTTC
D: .
J: TRBJ2-7
V: TRBV19
size: many

CDR3: CASRAPGQGWDEQFF
DNA: TGTGCCAGCAGAGCACCGGGACAGGGTTGGGATGAGCAGTTCTTC
D: TRBD1
J: TRBJ2-1
V: TRBV12-3/TRBV12-4
size: many

CDR3: CASSSGTGTSNEQFF
DNA: TGTGCCAGCAGCTCCGGGACAGGGACGTCCAATGAGCAGTTCTTC
D: TRBD1
J: TRBJ2-1
V: TRBV7-8
size: many

CDR3: CSAPTGGKREKLFF
DNA: TGCAGTGCGCCAACAGGGGGGAAGAGGGAAAAACTGTTTTTT
D: TRBD1
J: TRBJ1-4
V: TRBV20-1
size: many

CDR3: CASSAKRVPSAGELFF
DNA: TGTGCCAGCAGCGCTAAGCGGGTTCCCTCGGCCGGGGAGCTGTTTTTT
D: .
J: TRBJ2-2
V: TRBV7-9
size: many

CDR3: CASSGLAGGGTQYF
DNA: TGTGCCAGCAGCGGACTAGCGGGGGGGGGTACGCAGTATTTT
D: TRBD2
J: TRBJ2-3
V: TRBV2
size: few

CDR3: CSAWDRRTDTQYF
DNA: TGCAGCGCATGGGACAGACGCACAGATACGCAGTATTTT
D: TRBD1
J: TRBJ2-3
V: TRBV29-1
size: few